This TCR beta chain came from a study of blood T cell repertoires in COVID-19 (dated by TCRdb to the early 2020s). Looking at the study overall: Collaborator samples came from the United States, Italy and Spain and covered acute and convalescent phases of COVID-19. The prospective study material was composed of cDNA or gDNA derived from T cells, B-cell-depleted T cells, or PBMCs. Samples were obtained from the ongoing ImmuneRACE study (first 160 participants) and from some 1,200 subjects provided by 6 global collaborators. Deeply sampled blood TCRbeta repertoires from subjects exposed to, actively infected with, or recovered from COVID-19 were included in the dataset. Where available, HLA class I and class II types were obtained from metadata supplied by the sample provider rather than from assay-based typing. The repertoires were made available in a free public database intended to serve as a resource for research on the immune response to SARS-CoV-2. A de-identified subject ID, COVID-19 status, age in years and sex were almost always included in the sample metadata. The study at large found these results: Clinical and demographic metadata were provided uncurated, with the amount varying by source and participant.

V lost 3 bases and J lost 4 bases, and the count of bases not matched to a germline gene is 3. The germline V gene (reference sequence) gives CDR1 as SGHNT and CDR2 as YYREEE. The CDR3 starts with the cysteine, ends with the phenylalanine, and has 13 residues. This entry keeps only the CDR3 DNA: 39 bases, framed from base 1. TCRbeta CDR3 regions were amplified from genomic DNA by means of the immunoSEQ Assay, a bias-controlled multiplex PCR. The original methods were these. Within the assay, amplification of reference gene primers was used to estimate how many nucleated cells each sample contained. To quantify the absolute abundance of each unique TCRbeta CDR3 rearrangement, sequence reads were collapsed and filtered. For each sample, productive Simpson clonality was calculated as the square root of Simpson's diversity index across productive rearrangements. TCRdb's version of the immuneACCESS table is confined to in-frame rearrangements and falls short of the full clone set. An unresolved V gene accounts for under half of the shortfall where checked; the remainder is of unknown origin. Clone size and the V and J calls come from that table; the DNA yielded D and trimming. The sample profile shows 230,000 or so clones; less than 90% of them were found once. The ten largest make up 1.9% of the sample.

Collaborating institutions collected whole blood in K2EDTA tubes following their own protocols. For TCRbeta analysis, collaborator samples were shipped as frozen whole blood, as isolated PBMCs, or as DNA extracted from either sample type. Concerning this clone itself: What antigen it recognizes has not been identified. No much larger clone exists at a distance of one base, and base qualities are not known.

The receptor was isolated from a man aged 35-49 years with active or convalescent COVID-19. The chain uses TRBV5-4 and TRBJ2-5; 7 junctional bases match TRBD1. The sample was peripheral blood. The nucleotide sequence reads as follows: TGTGCCAGCAGCTCCGACAGGGCAGAGACCCAGTACTTC. It translates to CASSSDRAETQYF.